Below, 17 T cell receptor beta chains from the same sample are listed, as sequenced in a study of T cell responses to AZD1222 COVID-19 vaccine. The assay was immunoSEQ multiplex PCR, and TCRdb's table has in-frame clones only and misses some. The profile shows about 270,000 clones, about 94% of them singletons. The sample here was peripheral blood, taken 28 days after the second AZD1222 dose. The receptors shown here come from an adult who received the AZD1222 COVID-19 vaccine.

This clone occurred once. V gene TRBV4-1 combines with J gene TRBJ2-3, with 11 bases identical to TRBD2. With V trimmed by 1 base and J by 4 bases, 7 bases remained unmatched. CDR3 size: 17 residues. CDR1 MGHRA and CDR2 YSYEKL come from the germline V gene. CDR3 sequence: CASSQALAGGFADTQYF. DNA for the CDR3: TGCGCCAGCAGCCAAGCTCTAGCGGGAGGTTTTGCAGATACGCAGTATTTT.

The table lists this clone with a count of one. The rearrangement joins TRBV7-9 to TRBJ1-1, with D unresolved. CDR1 and CDR2 from the germline V gene are SEHNR and FQNEAQ (reference sequence). The germline V and J ends were trimmed by 5 bases and 1 base, with 5 bases remaining between them. This CDR3 is 12 amino acids long. CDR3 nucleotide sequence: TGTGCCAGCAGCATACAGAACACTGAAGCTTTCTTT. It codes for CASSIQNTEAFF. Full variable domain (missing parts from reference TRBV7-9 and TRBJ1-1): DTGVSQNPRHKITKRGQNVTFRCDPISEHNRLYWYRQTLGQGPEFLTYFQNEAQLEKSRLLSDRFSAERPKGSFSTLEIQRTEQGDSAMYLCASSIQNTEAFFGQGTRLTVV.

The chain links TRBV2 to TRBJ2-3, with D possibly TRBD1 on 5 matching bases. CDR3 size: 12 residues. Germline CDR1 SNHLY, CDR2 FYNNEI. Trimming pared 6 bases from V and 10 bases from J, leaving 14 bases between. In DNA form, the CDR3 reads TGTGCCAGCAGAGCAGGGATTATTCCGCAGTATTTT. Translated, it gives CASRAGIIPQYF.

This rearrangement joins TRBV7-9 to TRBJ2-1, with TRBD1 matching over 7 bases. The CDR3 is 12 amino acids. Germline V lookup: CDR1 SEHNR, CDR2 FQNEAQ (reference sequence). J was trimmed by 8 bases and V by 5 bases; bases with no gene match: 3. Written as DNA, the CDR3 is TGTGCCAGCAGCACTCAGGGGGATGAGCAGTTCTTC. It is translated as CASSTQGDEQFF.

The chain employs TRBV5-1 and TRBJ2-3; 8 bases align to TRBD2. In germline, CDR1 is SGHRS, CDR2 YFSETQ. The CDR3 length is 16 residues. After removal of 4 bases from V and 0 bases from J, the junction contained 7 bases not matched to a gene. The CDR3 protein is CASSRWTSTSTDTQYF. CDR3 DNA sequence: TGCGCCAGCAGCCGATGGACTAGCACCAGCACAGATACGCAGTATTTT.

The chain is built from TRBV20-1 and TRBJ1-3; tentatively, D is TRBD1 (5 bases). Germline CDR1 and CDR2: DFQATT and SNEGSKA (reference sequence). V was clipped by 3 bases and J by 8 bases, with 20 bases between them. The CDR3 totals 15 residues. CDR3 in amino acids: CSASFRDSAVDTIYF. The DNA for the CDR3 is TGCAGTGCTAGTTTCCGAGACAGCGCTGTCGACACCATATATTTT.

J is TRBJ1-6 and V is TRBV7-8, with unresolved D. V was pared by 3 bases and J by 6 bases, with 9 bases between. This CDR3 is built from 14 residues. CDR1 and CDR2 (germline): SGHVS, FQNEAQ. The CDR3 sequence: CASSFNAANSPLHF. CDR3 nucleotides: TGTGCCAGCAGCTTTAATGCAGCTAATTCACCCCTCCACTTT. Full variable domain (outside the CDR3, taken from reference TRBV7-8 and TRBJ1-6): GAGVSQSPRYKVAKRGQDVALRCDPISGHVSLFWYQQALGQGPEFLTYFQNEAQLDKSGLPSDRFFAERPEGSVSTLKIQRTQQEDSAVYLCASSFNAANSPLHFGNGTRLTVT.

The chain employs TRBV5-6 and TRBJ1-2, with 8 positions matching TRBD1. The CDR3 contains 12 residues. From germline, CDR1 is SGHDT and CDR2 YYEEEE. The V segment lost 2 bases and the J segment 8 bases; nucleotides outside the gene matches: 2. The CDR3 is CASSLGQGGYTF. CDR3 in DNA: TGTGCCAGCAGCTTAGGACAGGGCGGCTACACCTTC.

This clone appeared once. This sequence joins TRBV9 and TRBJ2-7; 7 bases agree with TRBD2. Per the germline V gene, CDR1 is SGDLS and CDR2 is YYNGEE. V shed 8 bases and J 4 bases; nucleotides not matched to a gene: 12. The CDR3 sequence is 14 residues long. The CDR3 sequence is CARNYWTRKYEQYF. DNA of the CDR3: TGTGCCAGAAACTACTGGACTAGGAAATACGAGCAGTACTTC.

The chain has TRBV19 and TRBJ1-1; a possible D gene is TRBD1 (5 bases). Germline V gene data show CDR1 as LNHDA and CDR2 as SQIVND (reference sequence). With 4 bases removed from V and 0 bases from J, the gap between germline ends came to 9 bases. The CDR3 runs 14 residues. CDR3 DNA: TGTGCCAGTAGTAGGGGCCTTCTGAACACTGAAGCTTTCTTT. This translates into CASSRGLLNTEAFF. The full variable domain, with the rest looked up from reference TRBV19 and TRBJ1-1, is DGGITQSPKYLFRKEGQNVTLSCEQNLNHDAMYWYRQDPGQGLRLIYYSQIVNDFQKGDIAEGYSVSREKKESFPLTVTSAQKNPTAFYLCASSRGLLNTEAFFGQGTRLTVV.

V and J are TRBV5-1 and TRBJ1-2; D uncertain. CDR3 length: 10 amino acids. Germline lookup yields CDR1 SGHRS and CDR2 YFSETQ. Trimming took 6 bases from V and 8 from J, leaving 8 bases between them. DNA for the CDR3: TGCGCCAGCACAAGGCCGGGCTACACCTTC. It is translated as CASTRPGYTF.

The CDR3 reads CATSIGRSPGNTIYF. The CDR3 nucleotides read TGTGCCACCAGCATAGGGAGAAGCCCTGGAAACACCATATATTTT. V is TRBV15 and J is TRBJ1-3; D uncertain. The V end was cut by 4 bases, the J end by 2 bases, with 12 bases between. Germline V CDR1 and CDR2: LNHNV, YYDKDF (reference sequence). The length of the CDR3 is 15 residues. Full variable domain (outside the CDR3, taken from reference TRBV15 and TRBJ1-3): DAMVIQNPRYQVTQFGKPVTLSCSQTLNHNVMYWYQQKSSQAPKLLFHYYDKDFNNEADTPDNFQSRRPNTSFCFLDIRSPGLGDTAMYLCATSIGRSPGNTIYFGEGSWLTVV.

The chain employs TRBV4-1 and TRBJ1-2, with unresolved D. Trimming shortened V by 2 bases and J by 10 bases, and 8 bases separated the two germline ends. CDR1 and CDR2 (germline): MGHRA, YSYEKL. This CDR3 contains 11 residues. Here the CDR3 reads CASSQMTYYTF. The CDR3 DNA is TGCGCCAGCAGCCAAATGACTTACTACACCTTC.

The J gene is TRBJ2-2, the V gene TRBV9, with a tentative D call TRBD2 (5 bases). CDR1 and CDR2 from the germline V gene are SGDLS and YYNGEE. The CDR3 consists of 14 residues. V lost 2 bases, J lost 5 bases, and 10 bases lay in between. The CDR3 sequence is CASSVGAATGELFF. The CDR3 coding sequence is TGTGCCAGCAGCGTGGGAGCCGCTACCGGGGAGCTGTTTTTT.

The chain uses TRBV18 and TRBJ2-5; 9 nucleotides align to TRBD1. V lost 6 bases to trimming and J lost 5 bases; unmatched junction nucleotides: 7. Germline V gene sequence: CDR1 KGHSH, CDR2 LQKENI. The CDR3 loop spans 14 amino acids. The CDR3 loop is CASSGGQGHETQYF. The CDR3 DNA follows: TGTGCCAGCTCGGGGGGACAGGGCCATGAGACCCAGTACTTC.

The chain employs TRBV27 and TRBJ2-7; 11 bases are a match to TRBD2. Trimming at V came to 5 bases and at J to 3 bases, leaving 3 bases not matched to a gene. CDR1 MNHEY and CDR2 SMNVEV come from the germline V gene (reference sequence). The CDR3 has 14 residues. In DNA form, the CDR3 reads TGTGCCAGCAGTCCCGGGACTAGCGGCTACGAGCAGTACTTC. Amino acids: CASSPGTSGYEQYF.

CDR3 residues: CASSYRGGVFF. Written as DNA, the CDR3 is TGTGCCAGCAGTTACAGGGGGGGCGTTTTCTTT. The J gene is TRBJ1-1, the V gene TRBV28; 8 positions agree with TRBD1. The V and J ends lost 4 bases and 13 bases, in that order; junction bases with no gene match: 5. CDR3 size: 11 residues. Germline V lookup: CDR1 MDHEN, CDR2 SYDVKM.